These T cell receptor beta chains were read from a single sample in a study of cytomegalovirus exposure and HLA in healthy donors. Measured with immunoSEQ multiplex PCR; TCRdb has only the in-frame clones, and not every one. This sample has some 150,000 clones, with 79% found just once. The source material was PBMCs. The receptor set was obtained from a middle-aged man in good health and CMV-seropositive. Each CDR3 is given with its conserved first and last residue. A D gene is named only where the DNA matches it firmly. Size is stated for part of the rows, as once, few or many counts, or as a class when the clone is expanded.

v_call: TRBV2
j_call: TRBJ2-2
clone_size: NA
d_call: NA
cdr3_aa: CASRGQVNTGELFF
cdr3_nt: TGTGCCAGCAGGGGCCAGGTTAACACCGGGGAGCTGTTTTTT

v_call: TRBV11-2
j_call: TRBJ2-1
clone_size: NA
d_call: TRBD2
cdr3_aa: CASSARLAGGYNEQFF
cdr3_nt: TGTGCCAGCAGCGCGAGACTAGCGGGAGGGTACAATGAGCAGTTCTTC

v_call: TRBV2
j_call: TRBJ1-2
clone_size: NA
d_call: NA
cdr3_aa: CASSVGGGVYGYTF
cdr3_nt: TGTGCCAGCAGTGTCGGGGGGGGCGTCTATGGCTACACCTTC

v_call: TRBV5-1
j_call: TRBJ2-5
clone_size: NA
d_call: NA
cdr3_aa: CASSFRETQYF
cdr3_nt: TGCGCCAGCAGCTTTAGAGAGACCCAGTACTTC

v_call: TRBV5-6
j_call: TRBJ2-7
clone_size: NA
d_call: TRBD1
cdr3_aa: CASSLIGGSYEQYF
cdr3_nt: TGTGCCAGCAGCTTGATAGGGGGCAGCTACGAGCAGTACTTC

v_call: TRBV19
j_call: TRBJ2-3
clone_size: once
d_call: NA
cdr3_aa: CASSAGLGTDTQYF
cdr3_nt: TGTGCCAGTAGCGCGGGGCTTGGCACAGATACGCAGTATTTT

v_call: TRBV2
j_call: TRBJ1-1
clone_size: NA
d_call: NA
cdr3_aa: CASRQEVNTEAFF
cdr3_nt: TGTGCCAGCCGCCAGGAGGTGAACACTGAAGCTTTCTTT

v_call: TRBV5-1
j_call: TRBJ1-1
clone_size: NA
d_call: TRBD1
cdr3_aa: CASSFRTGWNTEAFF
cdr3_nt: TGCGCCAGCAGCTTCCGGACAGGATGGAACACTGAAGCTTTCTTT

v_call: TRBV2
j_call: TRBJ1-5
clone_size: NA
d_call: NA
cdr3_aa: CASEPGSNQPQHF
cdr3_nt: TGTGCCAGTGAGCCGGGATCCAATCAGCCCCAGCATTTT

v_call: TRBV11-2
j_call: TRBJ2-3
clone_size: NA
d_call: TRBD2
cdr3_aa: CASSLSASGTDTQYF
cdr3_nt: TGTGCCAGCAGCTTATCGGCTAGCGGGACAGATACGCAGTATTTT

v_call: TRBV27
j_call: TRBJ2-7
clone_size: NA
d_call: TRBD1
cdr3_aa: CASSPRGQGYYEQYF
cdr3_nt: TGTGCCAGCAGTCCTAGGGGACAGGGATACTACGAGCAGTACTTC

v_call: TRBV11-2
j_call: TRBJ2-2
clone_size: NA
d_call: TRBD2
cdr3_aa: CASSLRGLAGGGELFF
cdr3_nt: TGTGCCAGCAGCCTGCGAGGACTAGCGGGAGGGGGGGAGCTGTTTTTT

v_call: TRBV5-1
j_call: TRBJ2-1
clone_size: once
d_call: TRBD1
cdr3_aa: CASSLRTGASNEQFF
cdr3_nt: TGCGCCAGCAGCTTGAGAACAGGGGCCAGCAATGAGCAGTTCTTC

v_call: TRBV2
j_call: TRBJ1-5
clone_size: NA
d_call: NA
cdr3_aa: CASSERGADQPQHF
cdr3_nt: TGTGCCAGCAGTGAACGGGGGGCAGATCAGCCCCAGCATTTT

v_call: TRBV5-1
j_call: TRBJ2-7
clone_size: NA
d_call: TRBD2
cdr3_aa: CASSFRGPASGPLGSEQYF
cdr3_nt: TGCGCCAGCAGCTTTAGGGGTCCGGCTAGCGGACCCTTGGGGTCCGAGCAGTACTTC

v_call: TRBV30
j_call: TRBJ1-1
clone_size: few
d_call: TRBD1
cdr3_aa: CAWRKKPGQGVNTEAFF
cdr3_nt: TGTGCCTGGAGGAAAAAACCAGGACAGGGGGTGAACACTGAAGCTTTCTTT

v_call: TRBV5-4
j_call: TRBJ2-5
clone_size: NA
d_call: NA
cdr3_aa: CASSLVQGETQYF
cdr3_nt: TGTGCCAGCAGCTTGGTGCAGGGAGAGACCCAGTACTTC

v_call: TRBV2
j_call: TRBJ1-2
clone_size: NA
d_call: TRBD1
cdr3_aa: CASSLGTGHRDYGYTF
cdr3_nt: TGTGCCAGCAGTCTCGGGACAGGTCATAGAGACTATGGCTACACCTTC

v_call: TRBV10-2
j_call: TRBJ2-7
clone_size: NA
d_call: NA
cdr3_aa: CASSEGARYEQYF
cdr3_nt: TGCGCCAGCAGTGAAGGGGCCCGGTACGAGCAGTACTTC

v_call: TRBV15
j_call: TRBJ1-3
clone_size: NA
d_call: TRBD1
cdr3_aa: CATSRGGQGASGNTIYF
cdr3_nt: TGTGCCACCAGCAGAGGCGGACAGGGGGCCTCTGGAAACACCATATATTTT

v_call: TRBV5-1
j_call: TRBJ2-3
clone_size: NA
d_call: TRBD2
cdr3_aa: CASSADSGSTDTQYF
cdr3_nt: TGCGCCAGCAGCGCAGATAGCGGGAGCACAGATACGCAGTATTTT

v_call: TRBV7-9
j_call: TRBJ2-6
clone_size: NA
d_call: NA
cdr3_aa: CSSSSKRLVSGANVLTF
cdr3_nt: TGTTCCAGCAGCTCCAAAAGATTAGTCTCTGGGGCCAACGTCCTGACTTTC

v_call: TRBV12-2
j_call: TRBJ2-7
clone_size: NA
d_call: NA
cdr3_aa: CASRLPGLAGAYEQYF
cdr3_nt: TGTGCAAGTCGCTTGCCGGGACTAGCGGGAGCCTACGAGCAGTACTTC

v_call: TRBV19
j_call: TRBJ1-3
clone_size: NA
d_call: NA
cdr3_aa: CASSPKGLNTIYF
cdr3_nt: TGTGCCAGTAGTCCGAAGGGGCTAAACACCATATATTTT

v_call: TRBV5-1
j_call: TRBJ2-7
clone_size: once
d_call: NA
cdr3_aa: CASSLNSRRVTSYEQYF
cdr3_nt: TGCGCCAGCAGCTTGAACTCCAGACGGGTCACCTCCTACGAGCAGTACTTC

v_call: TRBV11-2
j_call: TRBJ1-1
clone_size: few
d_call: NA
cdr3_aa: CASSLGVGAGDTEAFF
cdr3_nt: TGTGCCAGCAGCTTAGGGGTCGGGGCAGGGGACACTGAAGCTTTCTTT

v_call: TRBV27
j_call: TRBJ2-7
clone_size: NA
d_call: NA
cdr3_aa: CASSFRLYYEQYF
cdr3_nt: TGTGCCAGCAGTTTCAGACTTTACTACGAGCAGTACTTC

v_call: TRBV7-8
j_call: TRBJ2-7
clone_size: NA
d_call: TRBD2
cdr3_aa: CASSLGSGGRAYEQYF
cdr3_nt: TGTGCCAGCAGCTTAGGGTCTGGCGGGAGGGCCTACGAGCAGTACTTC

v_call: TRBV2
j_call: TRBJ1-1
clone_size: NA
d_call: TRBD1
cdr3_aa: CASSGSGTGGKAFF
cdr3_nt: TGTGCCAGCAGTGGCTCCGGGACAGGGGGAAAAGCTTTCTTT

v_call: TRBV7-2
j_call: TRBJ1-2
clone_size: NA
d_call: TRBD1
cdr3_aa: CASSLLGQGIYGYTF
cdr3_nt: TGTGCCAGCAGCTTGCTGGGACAGGGTATCTATGGCTACACCTTC

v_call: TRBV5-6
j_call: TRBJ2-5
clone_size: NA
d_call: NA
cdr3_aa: CASSLGITRTEQETQYF
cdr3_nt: TGTGCCAGCAGCTTGGGGATTACAAGGACAGAACAAGAGACCCAGTACTTC